This T cell receptor beta chain was profiled in a study of shared clonotypes between healthy human individuals. Study background: Three plates were used per donor for CD4 naive, three for CD4 memory, two for CD8 naive and one for CD8 memory. Study-wide results and caveats: Clonotypes not shared had lower generation probabilities than those common to all four donors.

The protocol was immunoSEQ multiplex PCR, while the TCRdb copy is restricted to in-frame clones and leaves out a portion. The sample lists about 1 million clones, about 75% seen once, with approximately 1.5% in the top ten. Comment on this clone: Its cognate antigen is unknown.

CDR3 length equals 13 residues. Trimming cost V 4 bases and J 8 bases, with 15 bases left between them. CDR1 is SGHRS and CDR2 is YFSETQ in the germline V gene. The sequencing input was memory CD4+ T cells sorted from blood. This sample's subset: CD45RA-negative fraction. This clonotype originated in a man younger than 35 in good health. The V gene is TRBV5-1, the J gene TRBJ1-2, with D perhaps TRBD1 (6 bases). The CDR3, as DNA: TGCGCCAGCAGCCAACGGACAGAGGACGGCTACACCTTC. Amino acids: CASSQRTEDGYTF. Variable domain in full (rest from reference TRBV5-1 and TRBJ1-2): KAGVTQTPRYLIKTRGQQVTLSCSPISGHRSVSWYQQTPGQGLQFLFEYFSETQRNKGNFPGRFSGRQFSNSRSEMNVSTLELGDSALYLCASSQRTEDGYTFGSGTRLTVV.